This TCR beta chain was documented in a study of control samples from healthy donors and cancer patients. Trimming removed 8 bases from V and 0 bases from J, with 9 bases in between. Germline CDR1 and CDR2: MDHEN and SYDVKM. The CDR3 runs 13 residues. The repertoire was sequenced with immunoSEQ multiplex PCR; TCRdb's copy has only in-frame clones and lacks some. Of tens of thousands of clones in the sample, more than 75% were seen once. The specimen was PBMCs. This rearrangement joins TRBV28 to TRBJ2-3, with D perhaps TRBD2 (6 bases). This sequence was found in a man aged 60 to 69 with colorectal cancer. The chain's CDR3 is CASHGGSTDTQYF. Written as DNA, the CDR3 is TGTGCCAGCCATGGGGGGAGCACAGATACGCAGTATTTT.